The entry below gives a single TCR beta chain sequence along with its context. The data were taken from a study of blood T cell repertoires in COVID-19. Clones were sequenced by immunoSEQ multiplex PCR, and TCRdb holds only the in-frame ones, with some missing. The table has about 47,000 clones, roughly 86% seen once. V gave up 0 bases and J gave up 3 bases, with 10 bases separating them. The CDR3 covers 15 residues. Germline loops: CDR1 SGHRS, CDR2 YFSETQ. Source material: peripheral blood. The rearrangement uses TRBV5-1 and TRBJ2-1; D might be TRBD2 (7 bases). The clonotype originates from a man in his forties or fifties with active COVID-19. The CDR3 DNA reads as TGCGCCAGCAGCTTGGTCGGGGGGCTCTACAATGAGCAGTTCTTC. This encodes CASSLVGGLYNEQFF.